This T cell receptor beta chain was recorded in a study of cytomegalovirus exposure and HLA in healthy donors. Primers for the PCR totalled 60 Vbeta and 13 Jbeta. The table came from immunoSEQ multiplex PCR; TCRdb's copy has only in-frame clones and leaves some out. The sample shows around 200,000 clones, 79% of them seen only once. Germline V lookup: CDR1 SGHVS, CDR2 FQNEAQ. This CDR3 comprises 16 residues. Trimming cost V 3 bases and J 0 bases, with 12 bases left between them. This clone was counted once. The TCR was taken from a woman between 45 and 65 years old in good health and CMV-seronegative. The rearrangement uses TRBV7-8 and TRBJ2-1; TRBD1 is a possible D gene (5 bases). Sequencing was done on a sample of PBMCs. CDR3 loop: CASSFPGLGSYNEQFF. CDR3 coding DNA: TGTGCCAGCAGCTTCCCAGGGTTGGGCTCCTACAATGAGCAGTTCTTC.